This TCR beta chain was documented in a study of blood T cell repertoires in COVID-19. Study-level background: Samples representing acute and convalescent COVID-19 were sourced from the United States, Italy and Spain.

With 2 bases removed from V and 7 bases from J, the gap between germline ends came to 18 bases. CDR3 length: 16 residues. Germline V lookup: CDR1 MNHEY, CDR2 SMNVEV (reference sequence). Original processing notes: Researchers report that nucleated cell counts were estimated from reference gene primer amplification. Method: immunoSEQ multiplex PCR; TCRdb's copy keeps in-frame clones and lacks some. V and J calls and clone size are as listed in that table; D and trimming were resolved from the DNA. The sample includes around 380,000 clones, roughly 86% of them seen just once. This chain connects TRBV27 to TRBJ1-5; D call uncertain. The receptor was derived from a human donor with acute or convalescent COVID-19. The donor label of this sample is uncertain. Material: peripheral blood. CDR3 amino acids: CASSLTRTTTGQPQHF. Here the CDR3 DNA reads TGTGCCAGCAGTTTAACTCGCACCACGACGGGGCAGCCCCAGCATTTT.